This TCR beta chain originates from a study of early T cells in non-severe SARS-CoV-2 infection. About the study: Bulk RNA isolated from unsorted whole blood underwent sequencing; chains were not paired. Study results and limitations: Reliance on VDJdb matching favored anti-spike CD8 responses; private and CD4 specificities were missed.

The CDR3 spans 16 residues. CDR1 is DFQATT, CDR2 SNEGSKA, per germline (reference sequence). V trimming: 6 bases; J trimming: 0 bases; junction bases outside the gene matches: 7. Attachment of unique molecular identifiers to individual cDNA molecules was performed. Each CDR3 protein gets one entry after TCRdb re-called the 5' RACE reads with MiXCR. The data contain some 59,000 distinct CDR3 sequences, approximately 10% of them seen just once; the ten biggest clones take up about 3.9%. The table lists this clonotype with a few counts. Antigen specificity is unknown. The receptor comes from an adult who was a healthcare worker with PCR-confirmed SARS-CoV-2 infection or an uninfected control (not recorded which). The rearrangement joins TRBV20-1 to TRBJ2-5; 13 bases line up with TRBD2. The sequencing used whole blood, collected at baseline. Here the CDR3 DNA reads TGCAGTGCGCGGACTAGCGGGGGTCTGTACCAAGAGACCCAGTACTTC. Amino acid sequence: CSARTSGGLYQETQYF.